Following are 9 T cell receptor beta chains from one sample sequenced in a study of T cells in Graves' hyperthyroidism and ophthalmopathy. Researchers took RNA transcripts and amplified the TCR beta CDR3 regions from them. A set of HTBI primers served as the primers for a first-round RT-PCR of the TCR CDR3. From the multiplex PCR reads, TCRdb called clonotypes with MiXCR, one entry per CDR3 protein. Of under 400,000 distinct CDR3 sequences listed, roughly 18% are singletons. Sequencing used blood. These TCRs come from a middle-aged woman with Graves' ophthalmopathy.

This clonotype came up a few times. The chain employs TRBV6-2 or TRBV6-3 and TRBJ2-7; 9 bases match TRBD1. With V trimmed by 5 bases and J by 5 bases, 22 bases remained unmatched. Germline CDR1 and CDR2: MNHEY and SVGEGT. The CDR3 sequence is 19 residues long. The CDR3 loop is CASSRPSGTGSTLPHEQYF. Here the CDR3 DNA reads TGTGCCAGCAGTCGGCCGTCCGGGACAGGGTCAACGCTCCCTCACGAGCAGTACTTC.

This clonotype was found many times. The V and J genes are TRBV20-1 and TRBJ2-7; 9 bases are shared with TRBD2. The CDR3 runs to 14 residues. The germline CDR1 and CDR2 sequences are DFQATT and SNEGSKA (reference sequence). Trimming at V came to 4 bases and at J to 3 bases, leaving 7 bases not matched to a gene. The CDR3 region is CSANVLAGLYEQYF. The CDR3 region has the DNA TGCAGTGCTAACGTACTAGCGGGCCTCTACGAGCAGTACTTC.

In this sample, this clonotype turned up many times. CDR3 nucleotide sequence: TGTGCCACCAGCAGAGAAGTGGCTTCACCCCTCCACTTT. This encodes CATSREVASPLHF. This sequence joins TRBV15 and TRBJ1-6; D is unclear. CDR1 LNHNV and CDR2 YYDKDF come from the germline V gene (reference sequence). The V end was cut by 0 bases, the J end by 9 bases, with 6 bases between. This CDR3 is 13 amino acids long.

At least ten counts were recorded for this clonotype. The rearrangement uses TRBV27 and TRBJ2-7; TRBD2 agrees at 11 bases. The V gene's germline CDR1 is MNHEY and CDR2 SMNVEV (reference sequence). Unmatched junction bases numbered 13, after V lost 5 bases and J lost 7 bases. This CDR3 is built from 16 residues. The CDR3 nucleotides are TGTGCCAGCAGTCCCCCCGGACTAGCGGGCCTTGAGGAGCAGTACTTC. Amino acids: CASSPPGLAGLEEQYF.

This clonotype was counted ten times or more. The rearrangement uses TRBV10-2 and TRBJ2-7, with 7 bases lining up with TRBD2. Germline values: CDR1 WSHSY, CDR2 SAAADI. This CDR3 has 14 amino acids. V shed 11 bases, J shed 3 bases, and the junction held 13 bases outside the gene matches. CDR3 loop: CASAQRDRLYEQYF. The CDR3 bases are TGCGCCTCAGCACAGCGGGACCGACTCTACGAGCAGTACTTC.

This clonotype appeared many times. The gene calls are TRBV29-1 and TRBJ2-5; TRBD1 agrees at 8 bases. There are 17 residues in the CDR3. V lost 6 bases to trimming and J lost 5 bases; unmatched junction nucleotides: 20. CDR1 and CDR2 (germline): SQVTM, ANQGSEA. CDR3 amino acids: CSVQPIGQGPGQETQYF. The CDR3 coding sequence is TGCAGCGTCCAACCAATAGGACAGGGCCCCGGCCAGGAGACCCAGTACTTC.

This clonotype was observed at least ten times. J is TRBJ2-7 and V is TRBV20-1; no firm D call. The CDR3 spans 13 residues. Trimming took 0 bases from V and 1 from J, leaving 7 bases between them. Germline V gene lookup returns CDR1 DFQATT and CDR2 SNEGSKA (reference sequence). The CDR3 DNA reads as TGCAGTGCTAGAGAGCTGGCGTCCTACGAGCAGTACTTC. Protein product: CSARELASYEQYF.

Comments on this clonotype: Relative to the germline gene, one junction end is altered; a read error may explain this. The DNA for the CDR3 is TGTGCCAGCAGTTACTCCCTCCCGCTGAACACTGAAGCTTGCTTT. This codes for CASSYSLPLNTEACF. The J gene is TRBJ1-1, the V gene TRBV6-5, with D unresolved. Germline V gene sequence: CDR1 MNHEY, CDR2 SVGAGI. The CDR3 has 15 amino acids.

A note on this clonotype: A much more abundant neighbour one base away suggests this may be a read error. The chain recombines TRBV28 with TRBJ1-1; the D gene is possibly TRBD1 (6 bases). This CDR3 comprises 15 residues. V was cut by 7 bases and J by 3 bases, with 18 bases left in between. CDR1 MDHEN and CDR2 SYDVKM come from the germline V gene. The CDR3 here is CASTDSFRVDTEAFF. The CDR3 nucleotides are TGTGCCAGCACGGACAGTTTCCGGGTAGACACTGAAGCTTTCTTT.